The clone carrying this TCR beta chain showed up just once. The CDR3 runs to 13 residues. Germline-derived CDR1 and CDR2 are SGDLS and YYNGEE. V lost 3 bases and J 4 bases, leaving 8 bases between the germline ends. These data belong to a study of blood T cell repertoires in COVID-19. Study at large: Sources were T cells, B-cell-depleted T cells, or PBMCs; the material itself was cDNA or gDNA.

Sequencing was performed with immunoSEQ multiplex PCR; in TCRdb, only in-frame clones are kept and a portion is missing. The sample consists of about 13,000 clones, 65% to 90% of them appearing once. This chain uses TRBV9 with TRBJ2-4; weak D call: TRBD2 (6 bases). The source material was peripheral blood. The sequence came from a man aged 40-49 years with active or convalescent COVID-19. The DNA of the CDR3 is TGTGCCAGCAGCGGCCGGGAGAAAAACATTCAGTACTTC. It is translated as CASSGREKNIQYF.